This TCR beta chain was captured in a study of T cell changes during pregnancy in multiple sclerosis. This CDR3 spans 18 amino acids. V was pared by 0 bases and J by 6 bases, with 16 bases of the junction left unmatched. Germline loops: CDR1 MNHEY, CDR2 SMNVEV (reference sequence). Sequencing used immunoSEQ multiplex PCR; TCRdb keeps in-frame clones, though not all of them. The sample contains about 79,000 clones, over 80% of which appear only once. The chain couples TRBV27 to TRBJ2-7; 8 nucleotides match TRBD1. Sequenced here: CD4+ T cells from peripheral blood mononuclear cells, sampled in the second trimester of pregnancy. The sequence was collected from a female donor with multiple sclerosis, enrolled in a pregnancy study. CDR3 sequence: CASSLSAGQDTFISEQYF. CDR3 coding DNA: TGTGCCAGCAGTTTATCGGCGGGACAGGACACATTTATAAGCGAGCAGTACTTC.